These 27 T cell receptor beta chains came from one sample sequenced in a study of cytomegalovirus exposure and HLA in healthy donors. The PCR used 60 Vbeta and 13 Jbeta primers. Sequencing used immunoSEQ multiplex PCR; TCRdb keeps in-frame clones, though not all of them. The sample lists about 57,000 clones, 55% to 85% occurring once. Sequenced sample: PBMCs. These receptors all come from a woman between 45 and 65 years old in good health and CMV-seronegative.

CDR3 coding DNA: TGTGCAGGGGGCAAGAGGGGTGAGCAGTTCTTC. Translation: CAGGKRGEQFF. The chain recombines TRBV6-1 with TRBJ2-1, with 7 positions matching TRBD1. Looked up from germline, CDR1 is MNHNS and CDR2 is SASEGT. The CDR3 sequence is 11 residues long.

This clone was detected only a few times. The V call is TRBV29-1, the J call TRBJ2-3, with TRBD1 identical over 10 bases. The CDR3 is 14 residues long. Trimming cost V 4 bases and J 6 bases; bases outside gene matches: 7. The germline V gene encodes CDR1 SQVTM and CDR2 ANQGSEA. Here the CDR3 DNA reads TGCAGCGTTGGAGGACAGGGGGTTTCGGATACGCAGTATTTT. This sequence encodes CSVGGQGVSDTQYF.

The CDR3 is CASSSRDWWETQYF. For the CDR3, the DNA is TGTGCCAGCAGCTCACGGGACTGGTGGGAGACCCAGTACTTC. This sequence joins TRBV7-9 and TRBJ2-5, with TRBD2 as a possible D gene (6 bases). From germline, CDR1 is SEHNR and CDR2 FQNEAQ (reference sequence). V lost 4 bases and J 5 bases, leaving 14 bases between the germline ends. The CDR3 consists of 14 residues.

This sequence joins TRBV6-5 and TRBJ1-4; possible D gene TRBD1, 6 bases. Germline CDR1 MNHEY, CDR2 SVGAGI. The CDR3 has 14 amino acids. With 5 bases removed from V and 5 bases from J, the gap between germline ends came to 12 bases. The chain's CDR3 is CASSVATGNEKLFF. The DNA for the CDR3 is TGTGCCAGCAGTGTGGCGACAGGAAATGAAAAACTGTTTTTT.

This clone was counted between two and nine times. One junction end disagrees with the germline gene, perhaps due to a read error. This sample also contains other DNA sequences that code for the same CDR3. The CDR3: CASSGREGDSEQYF. The CDR3 DNA reads as TGTGCTAGCAGCGGTCGTGAGGGTGACTCTGAGCAGTACTTC. The chain uses TRBV7-6 and TRBJ2-7; D might be TRBD2 (5 bases). From germline, CDR1 is SGHVS and CDR2 FNYEAQ. This CDR3 is 14 amino acids long.

The J gene is TRBJ1-4, the V gene TRBV5-6, with D perhaps TRBD1 (5 bases). V was shortened by 0 bases and J by 5 bases, with 11 bases between the two germline ends. CDR1 is SGHDT and CDR2 is YYEEEE in the germline V gene. The CDR3 consists of 15 residues. CDR3 coding DNA: TGTGCCAGCAGCTTGGGTGACAGACTGAATGAAAAACTGTTTTTT. Translated: CASSLGDRLNEKLFF.

The sample holds one count of this clone. This chain joins TRBV2 and TRBJ1-1; no firm D call. Germline CDR1 reads SNHLY; CDR2 reads FYNNEI. V was trimmed by 3 bases and J by 5 bases, leaving 10 bases between them. The CDR3 contains 13 residues. CDR3 bases: TGTGCCAGCAGTGATACTAGAACGACTGAAGCTTTCTTT. Amino acids: CASSDTRTTEAFF.

The V call is TRBV6-5, the J call TRBJ2-3; 8 bases fit TRBD1. Germline CDR1 reads MNHEY; CDR2 reads SVGAGI. The CDR3 extends over 14 amino acids. Trimming removed 7 bases from V and 5 bases from J; junction bases left unmatched: 8. This CDR3 reads CASKTGGEVDTQYF. DNA for the CDR3: TGTGCCAGCAAAACAGGGGGAGAGGTAGATACGCAGTATTTT.

The rearrangement uses TRBV15 and TRBJ2-7, with TRBD2 as a possible D gene (6 bases). Germline CDR1 is LNHNV and CDR2 is YYDKDF (reference sequence). The germline V and J ends were trimmed by 0 bases and 3 bases, with 15 bases remaining between them. This CDR3 is 16 amino acids long. The CDR3 is CATSRDIGGGDYEQYF. CDR3 DNA sequence: TGTGCCACCAGCAGAGATATAGGCGGAGGGGACTACGAGCAGTACTTC.

This clone appeared a few times. As DNA, the CDR3 is TGTGCCAGCAATACCTACAGGGACACTGAAGCTTTCTTT. It encodes CASNTYRDTEAFF. The V and J genes are TRBV6-5 and TRBJ1-1, with a tentative D call TRBD1 (6 bases). CDR1 and CDR2 from the germline V gene are MNHEY and SVGAGI. Between the trimmed V and J ends, which lost 7 bases and 3 bases, there was a span of 12 bases. This CDR3 is 13 amino acids long.

This chain's CDR3 is CASSRTRDTQYF. As DNA, the CDR3 is TGTGCCAGCAGTAGGACTAGAGATACGCAGTATTTT. This sequence joins TRBV28 and TRBJ2-3; 7 bases fit TRBD2. CDR1 MDHEN and CDR2 SYDVKM come from the germline V gene. The V and J ends lost 5 bases and 5 bases, in that order; junction bases with no gene match: 1. This CDR3 comprises 12 residues.

V gene TRBV19 combines with J gene TRBJ1-1; D is unresolved. Trimming took off 5 bases at V and 4 bases at J, with 14 bases between the two ends. The CDR3 totals 14 residues. Germline CDR1 reads LNHDA; CDR2 reads SQIVND (reference sequence). CDR3 in amino acids: CASSWTRELTEAFF. In DNA form, the CDR3 reads TGTGCCAGTAGTTGGACTCGGGAGCTCACTGAAGCTTTCTTT.

The rearrangement links TRBV6-1 to TRBJ2-7; D is unresolved. Deletions cut 11 bases from V and 2 bases from J, with 10 bases between. The CDR3 loop spans 11 amino acids. From germline, CDR1 is MNHNS and CDR2 SASEGT. The CDR3 spells CACREAYEQYF. DNA of the CDR3: TGTGCCTGTCGAGAAGCCTACGAGCAGTACTTC.

The rearrangement links TRBV13 to TRBJ2-1; D is possibly TRBD2 (6 bases). CDR3 length: 12 residues. Trimming shortened V by 5 bases and J by 8 bases, and 10 bases separated the two germline ends. Germline V lookup: CDR1 PRHDT, CDR2 FYEKMQ (reference sequence). CDR3 in DNA: TGTGCCAGCAGCCCCCAGCGGGATGAGCAGTTCTTC. Translation: CASSPQRDEQFF.

V and J are TRBV28 and TRBJ1-2; 10 nucleotides match TRBD1. The CDR3 spans 14 residues. Trimming cost V 5 bases and J 2 bases; bases outside gene matches: 2. From germline, CDR1 is MDHEN and CDR2 SYDVKM. The CDR3 DNA sequence: TGTGCCAGCAGTCCGGGACAGGGGAACTATGGCTACACCTTC. It encodes CASSPGQGNYGYTF.

V is TRBV28 and J is TRBJ1-4; a weak D match, TRBD1 (5 bases). CDR3 length: 11 amino acids. Germline CDR1 and CDR2: MDHEN and SYDVKM. With 5 bases removed from V and 11 bases from J, the gap between germline ends came to 9 bases. The CDR3 DNA is TGTGCCAGCAGTGCTCCAGGGAAACTGTTTTTT. Translation gives CASSAPGKLFF.

The chain links TRBV6-5 to TRBJ2-3, with TRBD2 as a possible D gene (5 bases). CDR3 length equals 14 residues. In germline, CDR1 is MNHEY, CDR2 SVGAGI. V was cut by 4 bases and J by 4 bases, with 12 bases left in between. CDR3 region: CASSSFTSADTQYF. CDR3 in DNA: TGTGCCAGCAGTTCTTTTACTAGTGCAGATACGCAGTATTTT.

The chain is built from TRBV28 and TRBJ2-3, with 10 bases that match TRBD2. Losses at the gene ends were 3 bases for V and 5 bases for J; bases not matched to a gene: 5. This CDR3 is built from 15 residues. Germline CDR1 reads MDHEN; CDR2 reads SYDVKM. The CDR3 nucleotides read TGTGCCAGCAGTTTCGGGCTAGCGGGGGAAGATACGCAGTATTTT. Translating gives CASSFGLAGEDTQYF.

The gene calls are TRBV28 and TRBJ2-7; TRBD2 aligns across 12 bases. V lost 8 bases to trimming and J lost 6 bases; unmatched junction nucleotides: 11. The germline V gene encodes CDR1 MDHEN and CDR2 SYDVKM. This CDR3 has 15 amino acids. CDR3 DNA sequence: TGTGCCAGCGCCACCCCTAGCGGGAGGGCCGCCGAGCAGTACTTC. Translating it yields CASATPSGRAAEQYF. Filled out from reference TRBV28 and TRBJ2-7, the complete variable domain reads DVKVTQSSRYLVKRTGEKVFLECVQDMDHENMFWYRQDPGLGLRLIYFSYDVKMKEKGDIPEGYSVSREKKERFSLILESASTNQTSMYLCASATPSGRAAEQYFGPGTRLTVT.

The V and J genes are TRBV9 and TRBJ1-4; 10 bases align to TRBD1. CDR1 is SGDLS, CDR2 YYNGEE, per germline. This CDR3 is 14 amino acids long. V dropped 3 bases and J dropped 5; count of bases not matched to a gene: 1. CDR3 in amino acids: CASSAGQGNEKLFF. Written as DNA, the CDR3 is TGTGCCAGCAGCGCGGGACAGGGGAATGAAAAACTGTTTTTT.

The V gene is TRBV19, the J gene TRBJ1-5, with D possibly TRBD1 on 6 matching bases. Trimming took 6 bases from V and 4 from J, leaving 13 bases between them. The CDR3 contains 14 residues. CDR1 is LNHDA and CDR2 is SQIVND in the germline V gene (reference sequence). CDR3 DNA: TGTGCCAGTAGAAACAGGGCCCCGAATCAGCCCCAGCATTTT. Translated: CASRNRAPNQPQHF.

V gene TRBV2 combines with J gene TRBJ2-5; the match to TRBD2 covers 8 bases. The junction had 5 bases not matched to a gene; V was cut back by 6 bases and J by 2 bases. This CDR3 is 14 amino acids long. Germline V gene sequence: CDR1 SNHLY, CDR2 FYNNEI. CDR3 sequence reads: CASRRRGGQETQYF. In DNA, the CDR3 is TGTGCCAGCAGACGTCGGGGGGGTCAAGAGACCCAGTACTTC.

This clone has more than one count but fewer than ten. The chain recombines TRBV10-3 with TRBJ2-1; 10 nucleotides line up with TRBD1. This CDR3 has 16 residues. Trimming cost V 4 bases and J 9 bases; bases outside gene matches: 12. From germline, CDR1 is ENHRY and CDR2 SYGVKD. The CDR3, as DNA: TGTGCCATCAGTGCCAGGAGGGGACAGGGGCTGAGTGAGCAGTTCTTC. Residues: CAISARRGQGLSEQFF.

DNA of the CDR3: TGTGCCAGCAGCTTGGGCACCTTGGGTAGTTTCTTCCATAGCAATCAGCCCCAGCATTTT. Protein sequence: CASSLGTLGSFFHSNQPQHF. The chain combines TRBV7-8 with TRBJ1-5; D remains ambiguous. The ends were cut back, 3 bases at V and 0 bases at J, with 24 bases in the middle. The germline V gene encodes CDR1 SGHVS and CDR2 FQNEAQ. There are 20 residues in the CDR3.

This chain joins TRBV7-2 and TRBJ2-4, with 7 bases fitting TRBD1. Trimming cost V 5 bases and J 5 bases; bases outside gene matches: 12. Germline V gene lookup returns CDR1 SGHTA and CDR2 FQGNSA. CDR3 length: 16 amino acids. CDR3 loop: CASSTQASGTENIQYF. CDR3 DNA: TGTGCCAGCAGCACCCAAGCCTCCGGGACAGAAAACATTCAGTACTTC.

This clone appeared once. The V gene is TRBV7-8, the J gene TRBJ2-5; the match to TRBD1 covers 9 bases. Germline CDR1 is SGHVS and CDR2 is FQNEAQ. Unmatched junction bases numbered 4, after V lost 3 bases and J lost 5 bases. The CDR3 extends over 14 amino acids. CDR3 protein: CASSFGTGTETQYF. In DNA form, the CDR3 reads TGTGCCAGCAGCTTCGGGACAGGGACTGAGACCCAGTACTTC.

This chain connects TRBV28 to TRBJ2-1; 13 bases line up with TRBD2. This CDR3 spans 16 amino acids. Germline CDR1 MDHEN, CDR2 SYDVKM. V lost 5 bases and J lost 6; bases outside the gene matches: 7. The CDR3 loop reads CASSPTSGGAFNEQFF. CDR3 in DNA: TGTGCCAGCAGTCCCACTAGCGGGGGGGCCTTCAATGAGCAGTTCTTC.